This T cell receptor (beta chain) came from a study of shared clonotypes between healthy human individuals. Study details: Each donor's CD4 naive and CD4 memory cells filled three plates apiece, CD8 naive two, and CD8 memory one.

Memory CD4+ cells were the fraction left after CD45RA+ naive selection. Note on this clone: Its antigen is unknown.

Points from the study as a whole: Estimated richness was generally greater in naive than memory subsets.

Germline CDR1 SGHTA, CDR2 FQGNSA. V dropped 4 bases and J dropped 0; count of bases not matched to a gene: 5. This CDR3 spans 15 amino acids. The DNA input per sorted-subset replicate PCR was around 200 ng, corresponding to 28,000 or so T cell genomes. This table comes from immunoSEQ multiplex PCR, and its TCRdb copy is limited to in-frame clones, with some not included. Here the sample spans about 2 million clones, approximately 95% being singletons. The TCR sequence derives from a young man in good health. The chain has TRBV7-2 and TRBJ2-7; TRBD2 matches 8 bases. Input material: naive CD4+ T cells sorted from blood. As for subset: CD45RA+ positively selected. The DNA for the CDR3 is TGTGCCAGCAGCTGGGTAGCGGGGAGCTCCTACGAGCAGTACTTC. This encodes CASSWVAGSSYEQYF.